This entry features one T cell receptor beta chain sequence. Looked up from germline, CDR1 is LGHNA and CDR2 is YSLEER. There are 17 residues in the CDR3. The V segment lost 0 bases and the J segment 0 bases; nucleotides outside the gene matches: 2. The data derive from a study of technical replicates of blood from several donors. Profiling relied on immunoSEQ multiplex PCR, and the TCRdb table lists in-frame clones only, not all of them. The table records roughly 80,000 clones, roughly 94% of them present only once. The chain has TRBV4-3 and TRBJ2-1; 10 bases agree with TRBD2. Sequenced: T cells isolated from PBMCs. The source of this sequence is a human donor in good health. In DNA, the CDR3 is TGCGCCAGCAGCCAAGAACTAGCGGGAAGCTCCTACAATGAGCAGTTCTTC. This codes for CASSQELAGSSYNEQFF.